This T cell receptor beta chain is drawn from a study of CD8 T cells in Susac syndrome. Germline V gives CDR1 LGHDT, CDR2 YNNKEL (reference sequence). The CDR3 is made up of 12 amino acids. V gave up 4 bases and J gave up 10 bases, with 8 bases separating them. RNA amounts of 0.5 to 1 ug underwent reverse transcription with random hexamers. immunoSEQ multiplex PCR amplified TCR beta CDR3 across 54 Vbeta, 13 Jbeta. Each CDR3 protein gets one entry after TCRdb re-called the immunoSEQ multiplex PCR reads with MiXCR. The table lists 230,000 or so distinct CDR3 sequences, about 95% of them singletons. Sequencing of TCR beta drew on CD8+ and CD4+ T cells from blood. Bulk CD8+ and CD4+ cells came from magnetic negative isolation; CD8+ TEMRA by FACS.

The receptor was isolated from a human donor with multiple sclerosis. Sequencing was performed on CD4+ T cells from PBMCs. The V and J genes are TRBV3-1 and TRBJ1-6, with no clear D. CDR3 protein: CASSLPPSPLHF. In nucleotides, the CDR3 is TGTGCCAGCAGCCTTCCGCCCTCACCCCTCCACTTT.